These T cell receptor beta chains were read from a single sample in a study of cytomegalovirus exposure and HLA in healthy donors. Using immunoSEQ multiplex PCR, the repertoire was profiled, and TCRdb retains in-frame clones only, with some absent. Among about 170,000 clones listed, 73% were seen once. Specimen: PBMCs. These receptors were obtained from a woman under 30 in good health and CMV-seropositive. Each CDR3 is given with its conserved first and last residue. D genes are given only for firm matches. Only part of the rows carry a size: once, few, many, or a class if the clone is expanded.

CDR3 protein	CDR3 DNA	J gene	V gene	clone size	D gene
CASSLPRTGGGEKLFF	TGTGCCAGCAGCCTCCCACGGACAGGCGGAGGTGAAAAACTGTTTTTT	TRBJ1-4	TRBV7-2	.	TRBD1
CSVDPNGMDEQFF	TGCAGCGTTGATCCCAACGGGATGGATGAGCAGTTCTTC	TRBJ2-1	TRBV29-1	.	.
CASSYSLSGNSPLHF	TGTGCCAGCAGTTACTCGTTATCCGGTAATTCACCCCTCCACTTT	TRBJ1-6	TRBV6-6	.	.
CASSTWTSGDEQFF	TGTGCCAGCAGCACATGGACTAGCGGTGATGAGCAGTTCTTC	TRBJ2-1	TRBV11-1	.	TRBD2
CASSHTYYGYTF	TGTGCCAGCAGCCACACCTACTATGGCTACACCTTC	TRBJ1-2	TRBV7-2	.	.
CASRSRTSGAYEQYF	TGTGCCAGCAGATCTCGGACTAGCGGGGCATACGAGCAGTACTTC	TRBJ2-7	TRBV7-2	.	TRBD2
CASSPGNTNYGYTF	TGTGCCAGCAGCCCAGGCAATACTAACTATGGCTACACCTTC	TRBJ1-2	TRBV2	.	.
CASSLSYTDTQYF	TGTGCCAGCAGTTTGTCTTACACAGATACGCAGTATTTT	TRBJ2-3	TRBV28	.	.
CSAIPADRGQETQYF	TGCAGCGCCATCCCGGCGGACAGGGGTCAAGAGACCCAGTACTTC	TRBJ2-5	TRBV29-1	.	TRBD1
CASRENRGLQETQYF	TGTGCCAGCAGAGAAAACAGGGGGCTCCAAGAGACCCAGTACTTC	TRBJ2-5	TRBV2	.	TRBD1
CASSSPQGRGGQVEQFF	TGTGCCAGTAGTTCCCCCCAAGGGCGGGGGGGCCAAGTTGAGCAGTTCTTC	TRBJ2-1	TRBV19	.	TRBD2
CASSASGNTEAFF	TGTGCCAGCAGTGCCTCAGGGAACACTGAAGCTTTCTTT	TRBJ1-1	TRBV2	.	.
CASSLTSGGADTQYF	TGTGCCAGCAGCCTGACTAGCGGGGGGGCAGATACGCAGTATTTT	TRBJ2-3	TRBV7-3	.	TRBD2
CASSFQGAANEKLFF	TGTGCCAGCAGCTTCCAGGGGGCCGCTAATGAAAAACTGTTTTTT	TRBJ1-4	TRBV11-2	.	TRBD1
CASSDGRPRTSGGLWYEQYF	TGTGCCAGCAGTGATGGCCGACCCCGGACTAGCGGGGGATTATGGTACGAGCAGTACTTC	TRBJ2-7	TRBV2	.	TRBD2
CASSIRGTGRTGELFF	TGTGCCAGTAGTATACGTGGGACAGGGCGAACCGGGGAGCTGTTTTTT	TRBJ2-2	TRBV19	.	TRBD1
CSVALLAGGPREQYF	TGCAGCGTTGCCTTACTAGCGGGGGGCCCTCGGGAGCAGTACTTC	TRBJ2-7	TRBV29-1	.	TRBD2
CASSLSGIEAFF	TGTGCCAGCAGCTTGAGCGGGATTGAAGCTTTCTTT	TRBJ1-1	TRBV5-6	once	.
CASSFLRGDTGELFF	TGCGCCAGCAGCTTCCTCAGGGGTGACACCGGGGAGCTGTTTTTT	TRBJ2-2	TRBV5-1	.	.
CSSSLVLSRGQDQPQHF	TGTTCCAGCAGCTTAGTACTTAGCAGGGGGCAGGATCAGCCCCAGCATTTT	TRBJ1-5	TRBV7-9	.	TRBD1
CASSYSGQHNSPLHF	TGTGCCAGCAGTTACTCGGGACAGCATAATTCACCCCTCCACTTT	TRBJ1-6	TRBV6-6	.	TRBD1
CASSRYSGQQETQYF	TGTGCCAGCAGCAGATACTCCGGACAACAAGAGACCCAGTACTTC	TRBJ2-5	TRBV7-2	.	.
CASSYSYRESYEQYF	TGTGCCAGCAGTTACTCGTACAGGGAATCCTACGAGCAGTACTTC	TRBJ2-7	TRBV6-5	.	.
CASSFRQVEAYNEQFF	TGTGCCAGCAGCTTTAGACAGGTGGAGGCCTACAATGAGCAGTTCTTC	TRBJ2-1	TRBV7-6	.	.
CANRGGANYGYTF	TGTGCCAACCGGGGTGGAGCTAACTATGGCTACACCTTC	TRBJ1-2	TRBV6-1	.	.
CAWGTGGNTEAFF	TGTGCCTGGGGGACAGGGGGTAACACTGAAGCTTTCTTT	TRBJ1-1	TRBV30	.	TRBD1
CASSQDQARNTEAFF	TGCGCCAGCAGCCAAGATCAGGCGAGGAACACTGAAGCTTTCTTT	TRBJ1-1	TRBV4-3	.	.
CASSQEGGLDEQYF	TGTGCCAGCAGCCAAGAAGGGGGTCTCGACGAGCAGTACTTC	TRBJ2-7	TRBV4-2	once	.
CASSLSTGAVYLNTGELFF	TGTGCCAGCAGCTTATCGACAGGGGCCGTTTATCTGAACACCGGGGAGCTGTTTTTT	TRBJ2-2	TRBV7-3	.	TRBD1
CATSSRLGPGNTEAFF	TGTGCCACCAGCAGCCGGCTGGGCCCTGGGAACACTGAAGCTTTCTTT	TRBJ1-1	TRBV15	few	.
CASSYSYGTTITSPLHF	TGTGCCAGCAGTTACTCCTACGGGACAACGATAACATCACCCCTCCACTTT	TRBJ1-6	TRBV6-8	.	.
CASSQDRSPSYNSPLHF	TGTGCCAGCAGCCAAGATAGAAGCCCGAGCTATAATTCACCCCTCCACTTT	TRBJ1-6	TRBV4-2	.	.
CASSLTTQGSGANVLTF	TGTGCCAGCAGTCTTACCACACAGGGGAGTGGGGCCAACGTCCTGACTTTC	TRBJ2-6	TRBV27	.	TRBD1
CASSEGQGDQPQHF	TGTGCCAGCAGTGAGGGGCAGGGGGATCAGCCCCAGCATTTT	TRBJ1-5	TRBV6-1	once	TRBD1
CAWSIIPTGDTEAFF	TGTGCCTGGAGTATTATCCCTACAGGGGACACTGAAGCTTTCTTT	TRBJ1-1	TRBV30	few	TRBD1
CASSPRSGGDEQFF	TGTGCCAGCAGTCCACGTAGCGGGGGGGATGAGCAGTTCTTC	TRBJ2-1	TRBV7-6	.	TRBD2
CASSLPSRGGNTQYF	TGTGCCAGCAGCTTACCTAGCCGGGGTGGAAATACGCAGTATTTT	TRBJ2-3	TRBV7-8	.	.
CASSLLADEAFF	TGTGCCAGCAGCTTACTTGCGGATGAAGCTTTCTTT	TRBJ1-1	TRBV7-9	.	.
CASSSSGQVSAEAFF	TGCGCCAGCTCATCCTCAGGACAGGTGAGCGCTGAAGCTTTCTTT	TRBJ1-1	TRBV18	.	TRBD1
CASSFGQSYEQYF	TGTGCCAGCAGTTTTGGTCAGTCCTACGAGCAGTACTTC	TRBJ2-7	TRBV27	.	.
CASSRDNGNTEAFF	TGCGCCAGCAGTCGGGACAATGGGAACACTGAAGCTTTCTTT	TRBJ1-1	TRBV5-1	.	.
CASSPREGNSEAFF	TGTGCCAGCAGTCCTCGGGAGGGCAACTCTGAAGCTTTCTTT	TRBJ1-1	TRBV6-6	.	.
CASSYVHHLYSPLHF	TGTGCCAGCAGCTACGTCCATCATCTCTACTCACCCCTCCACTTT	TRBJ1-6	TRBV7-2	.	.
CASSFSSGGATETQYF	TGCGCCAGCAGCTTCTCTAGCGGGGGGGCCACAGAGACCCAGTACTTC	TRBJ2-5	TRBV5-1	.	TRBD2
CATHPGSNYGYTF	TGCGCCACTCACCCAGGTTCTAACTATGGCTACACCTTC	TRBJ1-2	TRBV5-1	.	.
CASSPGVLSTDTQYF	TGTGCCAGCAGCCCCGGGGTACTTTCCACAGATACGCAGTATTTT	TRBJ2-3	TRBV7-3	.	.
CASSPGTGGFNEQYF	TGTGCCAGCAGCCCTGGGACAGGGGGCTTCAACGAGCAGTACTTC	TRBJ2-7	TRBV14	.	TRBD1
CASSYCPGFPSGNQPQHF	TGCGCCAGCAGTTATTGCCCAGGGTTCCCGTCGGGCAATCAGCCCCAGCATTTT	TRBJ1-5	TRBV10-1	.	.
CASSHTGQGNIQYF	TGTGCCAGCAGTCACACCGGACAGGGAAACATTCAGTACTTC	TRBJ2-4	TRBV6-5	.	TRBD1
CASSPETDSGYTF	TGTGCCAGCTCACCGGAGACAGATTCAGGCTACACCTTC	TRBJ1-2	TRBV18	once	.
CASSEGDRAPYEQYF	TGTGCCAGCAGTGAGGGCGACAGGGCTCCCTACGAGCAGTACTTC	TRBJ2-7	TRBV6-1	.	TRBD1
CASTNSNTEAFF	TGCGCCAGCACAAACTCGAACACTGAAGCTTTCTTT	TRBJ1-1	TRBV5-1	.	.
CASSVRSGRGQLTSGANVLTF	TGTGCCAGCAGCGTAAGGTCGGGGCGAGGACAGCTCACCTCTGGGGCCAACGTCCTGACTTTC	TRBJ2-6	TRBV9	.	.
CASSLGQGNQETQYF	TGTGCCAGCAGCTTGGGACAGGGAAATCAAGAGACCCAGTACTTC	TRBJ2-5	TRBV11-3	.	TRBD1
CASSPQLVNSPLHF	TGTGCCAGCAGCCCCCAGTTGGTTAATTCACCCCTCCACTTT	TRBJ1-6	TRBV9	few	.